These 3 T cell receptor beta chains share one sample of origin, sequenced in a study of T cell responses to AZD1222 COVID-19 vaccine. Sequencing was performed with immunoSEQ multiplex PCR; in TCRdb, only in-frame clones are kept and a portion is missing. The table records around 180,000 clones, approximately 94% of them present only once. Specimen: peripheral blood, collected 28 days after the second AZD1222 dose. The receptors derive from an adult who received the AZD1222 COVID-19 vaccine.

The V gene is TRBV18, the J gene TRBJ2-7; the D gene is possibly TRBD1 (5 bases). This CDR3 has 13 amino acids. V was pared by 3 bases and J by 3 bases, with 9 bases between. CDR1 KGHSH and CDR2 LQKENI come from the germline V gene. The CDR3 sequence: CASSPGQHYEQYF. CDR3 DNA: TGTGCCAGCTCACCGGGGCAGCACTACGAGCAGTACTTC.

The rearrangement links TRBV2 to TRBJ1-5, with D perhaps TRBD1 (5 bases). The CDR3 covers 17 residues. The V gene's germline CDR1 is SNHLY and CDR2 FYNNEI. Deletions cut 3 bases from V and 1 base from J, with 16 bases between. DNA of the CDR3: TGTGCCAGCAGTGATATCCAGGGAGGTTCAAGCAATCAGCCCCAGCATTTT. Translation gives CASSDIQGGSSNQPQHF.

The CDR3 sequence: CASSQDLSPHNEQFF. The CDR3 nucleotides read TGCGCCAGCAGCCAAGATCTATCTCCCCACAATGAGCAGTTCTTC. This chain uses TRBV4-1 with TRBJ2-1; D ambiguous. This CDR3 spans 15 amino acids. Trimming cost V 0 bases and J 5 bases, with 11 bases left between them. Germline CDR1 and CDR2: MGHRA and YSYEKL.